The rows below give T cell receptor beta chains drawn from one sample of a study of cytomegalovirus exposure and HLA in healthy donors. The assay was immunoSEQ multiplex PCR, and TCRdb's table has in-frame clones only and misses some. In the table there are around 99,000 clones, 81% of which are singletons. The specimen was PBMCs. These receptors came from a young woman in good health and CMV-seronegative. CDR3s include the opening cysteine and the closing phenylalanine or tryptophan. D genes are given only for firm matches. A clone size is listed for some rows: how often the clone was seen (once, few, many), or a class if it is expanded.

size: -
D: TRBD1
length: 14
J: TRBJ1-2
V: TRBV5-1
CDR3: CASSVGDRDYGYTF
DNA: TGCGCCAGCAGCGTCGGGGACAGGGACTATGGCTACACCTTC

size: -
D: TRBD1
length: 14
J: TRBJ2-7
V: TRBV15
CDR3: CATSLRDRAYEQYF
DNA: TGTGCCACCAGTTTAAGGGACAGAGCCTACGAGCAGTACTTC

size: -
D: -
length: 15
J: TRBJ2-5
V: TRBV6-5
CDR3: CASSYSRGYQETQYF
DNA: TGTGCCAGCAGTTACTCGAGAGGGTACCAAGAGACCCAGTACTTC

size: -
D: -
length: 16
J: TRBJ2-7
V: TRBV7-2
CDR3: CASSLELATSSHEQYF
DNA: TGTGCCAGCAGCTTAGAACTAGCAACCTCCTCCCACGAGCAGTACTTC

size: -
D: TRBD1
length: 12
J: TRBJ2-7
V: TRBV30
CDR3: CAWAGGPYEQYF
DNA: TGTGCCTGGGCAGGGGGCCCCTACGAGCAGTACTTC

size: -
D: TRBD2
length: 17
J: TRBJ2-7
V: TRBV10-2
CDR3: CASSDGSATSGRYEQYF
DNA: TGCGCCAGCAGTGATGGAAGCGCGACTAGCGGGAGGTACGAGCAGTACTTC

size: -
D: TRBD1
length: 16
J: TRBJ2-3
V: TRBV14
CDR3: CASSPLQGLGTDTQYF
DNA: TGTGCCAGCAGCCCACTACAGGGGTTGGGCACAGATACGCAGTATTTT

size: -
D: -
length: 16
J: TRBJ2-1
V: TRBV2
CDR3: CASSELAVFSYNEQFF
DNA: TGTGCCAGCAGTGAATTGGCGGTGTTCTCCTACAATGAGCAGTTCTTC

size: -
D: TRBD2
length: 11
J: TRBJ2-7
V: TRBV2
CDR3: CGAGVGYEQYF
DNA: TGTGGAGCGGGAGTGGGTTACGAGCAGTACTTC

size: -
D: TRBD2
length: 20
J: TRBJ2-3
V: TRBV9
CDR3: CASSAEYTGTSGSVADTQYF
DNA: TGTGCCAGCAGCGCCGAATACACCGGGACTAGCGGGAGTGTCGCAGATACGCAGTATTTT

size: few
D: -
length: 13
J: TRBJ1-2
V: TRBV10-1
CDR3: CASSESGTYGYTF
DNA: TGCGCCAGCAGTGAGTCGGGCACCTATGGCTACACCTTC

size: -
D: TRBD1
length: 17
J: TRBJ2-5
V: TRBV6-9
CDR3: CASSYQFDGQGQETQYF
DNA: TGTGCCAGCAGTTACCAATTTGATGGACAGGGCCAAGAGACCCAGTACTTC

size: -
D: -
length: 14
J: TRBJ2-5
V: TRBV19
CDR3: CASRPATAQETQYF
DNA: TGTGCCAGTAGACCAGCGACTGCCCAAGAGACCCAGTACTTC

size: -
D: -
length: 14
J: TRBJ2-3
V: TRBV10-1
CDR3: CASSESTASDTQYF
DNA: TGCGCCAGCAGTGAGTCGACAGCATCAGATACGCAGTATTTT

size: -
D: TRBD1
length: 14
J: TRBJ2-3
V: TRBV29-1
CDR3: CSAGGGQGTDTQYF
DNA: TGCAGCGCCGGGGGAGGACAGGGAACAGATACGCAGTATTTT

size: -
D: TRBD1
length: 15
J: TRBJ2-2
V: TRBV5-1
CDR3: CASSLGGQITGELFF
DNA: TGCGCCAGCAGCTTGGGGGGACAGATCACCGGGGAGCTGTTTTTT

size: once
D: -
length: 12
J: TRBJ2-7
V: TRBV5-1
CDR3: CASSRDTHEQYF
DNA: TGCGCCAGCAGCCGGGACACCCACGAGCAGTACTTC

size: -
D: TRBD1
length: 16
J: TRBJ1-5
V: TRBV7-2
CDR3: CASSFPGQGRNQPQHF
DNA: TGTGCCAGCAGCTTCCCGGGACAGGGACGGAATCAGCCCCAGCATTTT